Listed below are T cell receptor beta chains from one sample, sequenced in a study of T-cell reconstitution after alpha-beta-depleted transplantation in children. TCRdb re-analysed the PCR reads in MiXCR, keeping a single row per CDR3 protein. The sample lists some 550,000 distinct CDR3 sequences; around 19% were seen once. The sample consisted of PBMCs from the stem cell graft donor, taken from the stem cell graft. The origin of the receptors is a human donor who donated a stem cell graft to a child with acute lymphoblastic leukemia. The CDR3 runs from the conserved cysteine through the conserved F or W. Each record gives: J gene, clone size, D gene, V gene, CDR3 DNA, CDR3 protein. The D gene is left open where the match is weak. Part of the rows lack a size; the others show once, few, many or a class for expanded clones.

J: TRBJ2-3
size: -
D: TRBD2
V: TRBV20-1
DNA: TGCAGTGCTAGCCTTAGCGGGAGCACAGATACGCAGTATTTT
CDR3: CSASLSGSTDTQYF

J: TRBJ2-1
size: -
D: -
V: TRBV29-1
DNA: TGCAGCGTTGGAGTTAGGAGCTACAATGAGCAGTTCTTC
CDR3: CSVGVRSYNEQFF

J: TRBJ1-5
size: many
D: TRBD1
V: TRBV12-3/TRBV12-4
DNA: TGTGCCAGCAGTTTCTGGGCAGGGGGCCTTCAGCCCCAGCATTTT
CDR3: CASSFWAGGLQPQHF

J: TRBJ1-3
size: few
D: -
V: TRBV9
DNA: TGTGCCAGCAGCGAAGGAGGAAACACCATATATTTT
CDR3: CASSEGGNTIYF

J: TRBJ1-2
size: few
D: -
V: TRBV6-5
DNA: TGTGCCAGCAGTTACTCGGCGGACCCTAACTATGGCTACACCTTC
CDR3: CASSYSADPNYGYTF

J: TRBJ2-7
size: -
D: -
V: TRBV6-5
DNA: TGTGCCAGCAGTTACCAGGACAGAATACCGACCTACGAGCAGTACTTC
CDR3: CASSYQDRIPTYEQYF

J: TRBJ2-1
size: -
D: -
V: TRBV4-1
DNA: TGCGCCAGCAGCCCCCGTCCGGGACTTAGCTCCTACAATGAGCAGTTCTTC
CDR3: CASSPRPGLSSYNEQFF

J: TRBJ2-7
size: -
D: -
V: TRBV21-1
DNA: TGTGCCAGCACGACAAGACAGGGATTGGTCTACGAGCAGTACTTC
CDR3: CASTTRQGLVYEQYF

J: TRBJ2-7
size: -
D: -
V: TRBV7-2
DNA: TGTGCCAGCAGCTCTTACTTGGGCGAGCAGTACTTC
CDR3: CASSSYLGEQYF

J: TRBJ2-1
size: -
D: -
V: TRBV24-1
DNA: TGTGCCACCAGTGCCCCAGCCGGGACCACCAAGGAGCAGTTCTTC
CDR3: CATSAPAGTTKEQFF

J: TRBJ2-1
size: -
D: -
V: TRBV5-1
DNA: TGCGCCAGCAGCTTGTTGTGGGAGAGCTACAATGAGCAGTTCTTC
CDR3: CASSLLWESYNEQFF

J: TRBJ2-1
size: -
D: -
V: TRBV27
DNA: TGTGCCAGCAGTTTAGCTTTTACCGACAATGAGCAGTTCTTC
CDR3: CASSLAFTDNEQFF

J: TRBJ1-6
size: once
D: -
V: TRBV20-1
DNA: TGCAGTGCCCTAGGTGGGGGCTATCAGAATTCACCCCTCCACTTT
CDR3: CSALGGGYQNSPLHF

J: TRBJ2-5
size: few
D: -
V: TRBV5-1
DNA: TGCGCCAGCAGCCTAGCCCGGCTCCAAGAGACCCAGTACTTC
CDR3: CASSLARLQETQYF

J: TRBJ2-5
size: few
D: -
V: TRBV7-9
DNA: TGTGCCAGCAGCTTAGTGGAGGGAGGAGAGACCCAGTACTTC
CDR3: CASSLVEGGETQYF

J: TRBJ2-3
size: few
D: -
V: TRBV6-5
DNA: TGTGCCAGCAGTTACTCGACAAGGAGTACAGATACGCAGTATTTT
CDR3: CASSYSTRSTDTQYF

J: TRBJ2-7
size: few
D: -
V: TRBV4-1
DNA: TGCGCCAGCAGCCAATCGTCTAGCGCGTCCAGGTCCTACGAGCAGTACTTC
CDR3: CASSQSSSASRSYEQYF

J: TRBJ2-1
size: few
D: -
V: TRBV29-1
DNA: TGCAGCGTTCCCGACTCCGGTCCCCTCTCCGACAATGAGCAGTTCTTC
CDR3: CSVPDSGPLSDNEQFF

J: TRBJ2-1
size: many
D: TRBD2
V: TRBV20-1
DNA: TGCAGTGCTAGAGGACTAGCGGACAATGAGCAGTTCTTC
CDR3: CSARGLADNEQFF

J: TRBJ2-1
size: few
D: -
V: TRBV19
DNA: TGTGCCAGTAGTGCTGGGTACAATGAGCAGTTCTTC
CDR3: CASSAGYNEQFF

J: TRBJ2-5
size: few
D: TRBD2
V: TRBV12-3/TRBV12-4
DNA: TGTGCCAGCAGCAGCGGGATGTTAGAGACCCAGTACTTC
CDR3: CASSSGMLETQYF

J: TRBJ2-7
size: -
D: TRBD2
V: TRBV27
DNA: TGTGCCAGCAGTCCCACCGGGACTAGCGGCGAGCAGTACTTC
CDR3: CASSPTGTSGEQYF

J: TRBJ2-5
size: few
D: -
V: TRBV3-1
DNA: TGTGCCAGCAGCCGAGTGCTCGGCGGGATACAAGAGACCCAGTACTTC
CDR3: CASSRVLGGIQETQYF

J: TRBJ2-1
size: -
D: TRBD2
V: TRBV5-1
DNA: TGCGCCAGCAGAGGACTAGGAGCCATTGAGCAGTTCTTC
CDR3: CASRGLGAIEQFF

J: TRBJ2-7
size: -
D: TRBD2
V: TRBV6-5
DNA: TGTGCCAGCAGTTTTAGCGGGAGTGGTCCCTACGAGCAGTACTTC
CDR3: CASSFSGSGPYEQYF

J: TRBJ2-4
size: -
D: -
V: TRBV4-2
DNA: TGTGCCAGCAGCGACCACGGAGGGGATACAAAGACCCAATTAGCCAAAAACATTCAGTACTTC
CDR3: CASSDHGGDTKTQLAKNIQYF

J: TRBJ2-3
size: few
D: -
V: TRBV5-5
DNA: TGTGCCAGCAGCCCCTGGCCGAAGATGATAGATACGCAGTATTTT
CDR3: CASSPWPKMIDTQYF

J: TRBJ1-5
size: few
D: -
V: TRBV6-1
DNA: TGTGCCAGCGAGAGGGACGGCCCCGGGAGGCCCCAGCATTTT
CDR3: CASERDGPGRPQHF

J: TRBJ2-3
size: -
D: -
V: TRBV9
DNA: TGTGCCAGCAGCGTAGCCGGTAGCACAGATACGCAGTATTTT
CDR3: CASSVAGSTDTQYF

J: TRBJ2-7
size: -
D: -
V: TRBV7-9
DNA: TGTGCCAGCACCTCTAGGTCGCCGAGGGCTTACGAGCAGTACTTC
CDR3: CASTSRSPRAYEQYF

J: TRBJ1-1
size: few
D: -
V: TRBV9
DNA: TGTGCCAGCAGCCCCGGACCCCCCCCGATGGCTGAAGCTTTCTTT
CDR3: CASSPGPPPMAEAFF

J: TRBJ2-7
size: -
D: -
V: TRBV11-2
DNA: TGTGCCAGCAGCTTAGATACCGCCTTGTACGACGAGCAGTACTTC
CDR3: CASSLDTALYDEQYF

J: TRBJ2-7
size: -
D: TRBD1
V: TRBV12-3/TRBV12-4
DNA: TGTGCCAGCAGTTTGGGACAGGGGGTTCCTCCAAGGTACGAGCAGTACTTC
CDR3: CASSLGQGVPPRYEQYF

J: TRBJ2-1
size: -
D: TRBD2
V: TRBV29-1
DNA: TGCAGCGCGACTCCACTAGCGGGAAATGAGCAGTTCTTC
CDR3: CSATPLAGNEQFF

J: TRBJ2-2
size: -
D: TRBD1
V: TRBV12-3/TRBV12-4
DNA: TGTGCCAGCAGCCATTCGGACAGGGTGAGGACCGGGGAGCTGTTTTTT
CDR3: CASSHSDRVRTGELFF

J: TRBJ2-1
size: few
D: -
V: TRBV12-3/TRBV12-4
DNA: TGTGCCAGCAGCCGGACTGAAAATGAGCAGTTCTTC
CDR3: CASSRTENEQFF

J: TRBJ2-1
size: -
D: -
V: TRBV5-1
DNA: TGCGCCAGCAGCTTGGACGCATCGGTGGCCTACAATGAGCAGTTCTTC
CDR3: CASSLDASVAYNEQFF

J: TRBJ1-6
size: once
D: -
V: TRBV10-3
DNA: TGTGCCATCAGTGAGATCGGACAGCGTAATTCACCCCTCCACTTT
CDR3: CAISEIGQRNSPLHF

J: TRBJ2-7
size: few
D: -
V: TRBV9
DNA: TGTGCCAGCAGCCCAGCGACAGGGAGGAACTCCGAGCAGTACTTC
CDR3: CASSPATGRNSEQYF

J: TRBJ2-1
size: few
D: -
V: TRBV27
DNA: TGTGCCAGCAGTTTTACGGACCGACACAATGAGCAGTTCTTC
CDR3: CASSFTDRHNEQFF

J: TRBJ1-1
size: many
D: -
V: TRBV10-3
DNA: TGTGCCATCAGTGAGGGACAAACTAACACTGAAGCTTTCTTT
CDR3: CAISEGQTNTEAFF

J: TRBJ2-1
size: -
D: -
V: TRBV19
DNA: TGTGCCAGTAAAGCAGGGTCATACTACAATGAGCAGTTCTTC
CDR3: CASKAGSYYNEQFF

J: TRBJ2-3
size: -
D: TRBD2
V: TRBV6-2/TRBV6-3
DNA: TGTGCCAGCAGTCCTTCCTATTATAACCCGGGACTAGCGGGAGAAAGGGCAACAGATACGCAGTATTTT
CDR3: CASSPSYYNPGLAGERATDTQYF

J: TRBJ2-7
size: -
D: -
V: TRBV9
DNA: TGTGCCAGCAGCGTAGTAGGGGGGCCCAATGGGGAGCAGTACTTC
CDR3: CASSVVGGPNGEQYF

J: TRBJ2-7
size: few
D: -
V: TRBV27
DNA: TGTGCCAGCAGTAGATGGGAGGAGCCCTACGAGCAGTACTTC
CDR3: CASSRWEEPYEQYF

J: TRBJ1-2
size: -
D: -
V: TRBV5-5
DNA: TGTGCCAGCAGCTTGGGGGGCACAGGGCATGGCTACACCTTC
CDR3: CASSLGGTGHGYTF

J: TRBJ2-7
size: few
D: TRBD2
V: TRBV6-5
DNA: TGTGCCAGCAGTTGGTCCGGGACTAGCGGGAGATACGAGCAGTACTTC
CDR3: CASSWSGTSGRYEQYF

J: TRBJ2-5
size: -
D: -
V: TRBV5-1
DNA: TGCGCCAGCAGCTTGGAGGGGGGAGGGCCCCAAGAGACCCAGTACTTC
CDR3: CASSLEGGGPQETQYF

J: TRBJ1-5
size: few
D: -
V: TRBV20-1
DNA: TGCAGTGCCGTGAGAAGGGGAGGCGGCAATCAGCCCCAGCATTTT
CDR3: CSAVRRGGGNQPQHF